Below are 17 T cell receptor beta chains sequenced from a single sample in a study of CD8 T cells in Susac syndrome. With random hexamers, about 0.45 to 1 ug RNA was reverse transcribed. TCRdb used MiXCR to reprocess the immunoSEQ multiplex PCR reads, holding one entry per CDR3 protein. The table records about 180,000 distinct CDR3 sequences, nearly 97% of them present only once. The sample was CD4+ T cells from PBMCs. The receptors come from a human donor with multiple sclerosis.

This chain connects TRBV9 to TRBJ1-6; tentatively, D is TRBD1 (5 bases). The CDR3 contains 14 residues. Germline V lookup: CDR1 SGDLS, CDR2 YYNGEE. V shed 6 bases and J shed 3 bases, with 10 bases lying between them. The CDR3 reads CASTPDSYNSPLHF. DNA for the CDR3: TGTGCCAGCACCCCAGACAGCTATAATTCACCCCTCCACTTT. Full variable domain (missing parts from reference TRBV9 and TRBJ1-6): DSGVTQTPKHLITATGQRVTLRCSPRSGDLSVYWYQQSLDQGLQFLIQYYNGEERAKGNILERFSAQQFPDLHSELNLSSLELGDSALYFCASTPDSYNSPLHFGNGTRLTVT.

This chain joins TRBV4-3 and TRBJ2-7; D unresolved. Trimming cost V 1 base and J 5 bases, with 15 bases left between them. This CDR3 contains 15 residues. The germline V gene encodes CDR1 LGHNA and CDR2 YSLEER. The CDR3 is CASSQANRPQNEQYF. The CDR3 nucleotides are TGCGCCAGCAGCCAAGCTAATCGCCCCCAAAACGAGCAGTACTTC.

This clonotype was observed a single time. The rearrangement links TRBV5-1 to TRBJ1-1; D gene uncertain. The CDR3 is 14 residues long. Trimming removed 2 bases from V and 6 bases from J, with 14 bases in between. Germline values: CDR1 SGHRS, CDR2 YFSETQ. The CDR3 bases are TGCGCCAGCAGCTTCGAATTGAGGGATTCTGAAGCTTTCTTT. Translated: CASSFELRDSEAFF.

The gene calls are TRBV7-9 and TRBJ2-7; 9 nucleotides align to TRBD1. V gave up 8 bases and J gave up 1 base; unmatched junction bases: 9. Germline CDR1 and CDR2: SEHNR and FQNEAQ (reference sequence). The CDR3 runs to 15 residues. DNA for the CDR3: TGTGCCAGCGGAAATGTGGACAGGGGTTCCTACGAGCAGTACTTC. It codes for CASGNVDRGSYEQYF.

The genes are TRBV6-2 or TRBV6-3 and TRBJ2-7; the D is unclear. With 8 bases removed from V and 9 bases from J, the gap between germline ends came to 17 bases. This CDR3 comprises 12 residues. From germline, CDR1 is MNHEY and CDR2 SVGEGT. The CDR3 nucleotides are TGTGCCAGCTCTGAGACGCCGACGGGGCAGTACTTC. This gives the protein CASSETPTGQYF.

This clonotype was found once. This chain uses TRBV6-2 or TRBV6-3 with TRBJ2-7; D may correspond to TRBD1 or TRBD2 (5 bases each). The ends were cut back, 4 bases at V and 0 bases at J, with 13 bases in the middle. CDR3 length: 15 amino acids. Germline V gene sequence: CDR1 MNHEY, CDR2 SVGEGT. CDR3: CASSSPDGASYEQYF. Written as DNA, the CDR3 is TGTGCCAGCAGTTCTCCGGACGGGGCCTCCTACGAGCAGTACTTC.

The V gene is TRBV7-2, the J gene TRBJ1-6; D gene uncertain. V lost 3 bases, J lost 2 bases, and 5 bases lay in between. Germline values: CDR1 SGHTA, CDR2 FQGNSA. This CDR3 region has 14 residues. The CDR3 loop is CASSLGTYNSPLHF. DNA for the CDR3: TGTGCCAGCAGCTTGGGCACCTATAATTCACCCCTCCACTTT.

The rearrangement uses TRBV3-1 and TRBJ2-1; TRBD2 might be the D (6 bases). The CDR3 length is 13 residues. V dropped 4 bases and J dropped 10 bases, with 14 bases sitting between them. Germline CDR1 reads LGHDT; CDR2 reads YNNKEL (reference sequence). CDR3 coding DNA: TGTGCCAGCAGCCCGGCTAGCGTTTCCGAGCAGTTCTTC. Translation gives CASSPASVSEQFF.

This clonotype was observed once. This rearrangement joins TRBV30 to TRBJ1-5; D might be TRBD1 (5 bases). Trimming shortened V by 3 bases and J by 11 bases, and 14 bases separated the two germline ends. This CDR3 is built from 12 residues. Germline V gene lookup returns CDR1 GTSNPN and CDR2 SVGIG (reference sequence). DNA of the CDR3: TGTGCCTGGAGGACCGGCGGCAGGGCCCAGCATTTT. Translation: CAWRTGGRAQHF.

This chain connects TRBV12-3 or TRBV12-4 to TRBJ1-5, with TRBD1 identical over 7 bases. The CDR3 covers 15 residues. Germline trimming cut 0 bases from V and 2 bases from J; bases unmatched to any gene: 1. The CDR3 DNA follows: TGTGCCAGCAGTTTAGCCGGGACAGGCAATCAGCCCCAGCATTTT. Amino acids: CASSLAGTGNQPQHF.

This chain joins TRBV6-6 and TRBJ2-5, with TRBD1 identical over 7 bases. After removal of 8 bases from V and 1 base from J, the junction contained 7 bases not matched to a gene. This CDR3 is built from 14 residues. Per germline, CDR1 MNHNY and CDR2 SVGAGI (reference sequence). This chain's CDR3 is CASWDRQGQETQYF. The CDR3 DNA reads TGTGCCAGCTGGGATCGACAGGGCCAAGAGACCCAGTACTTC.

The CDR3 DNA follows: TGTGCCAGCAGCGTCGAGACAGGGTTCGGCGAGCAGTACTTC. Amino acid sequence: CASSVETGFGEQYF. The chain is built from TRBV7-9 and TRBJ2-7, with 7 nucleotides matching TRBD1. This CDR3 spans 14 amino acids. Germline V gives CDR1 SEHNR, CDR2 FQNEAQ (reference sequence). Unmatched junction bases numbered 10, after V lost 5 bases and J lost 6 bases.

The CDR3 DNA reads as TGTGCCAGCAGCCAACACCACGGACAGGGGGATTCAGGAGATACGCAGTATTTT. As protein: CASSQHHGQGDSGDTQYF. The chain employs TRBV7-9 and TRBJ2-3, with 10 nucleotides matching TRBD1. V trimming: 5 bases; J trimming: 5 bases; junction bases outside the gene matches: 16. The CDR3 covers 18 residues. Germline V CDR1 and CDR2: SEHNR, FQNEAQ (reference sequence). Drawing the rest from reference TRBV7-9 and TRBJ2-3, the complete variable domain is DTGVSQNPRHKITKRGQNVTFRCDPISEHNRLYWYRQTLGQGPEFLTYFQNEAQLEKSRLLSDRFSAERPKGSFSTLEIQRTEQGDSAMYLCASSQHHGQGDSGDTQYFGPGTRLTVL.

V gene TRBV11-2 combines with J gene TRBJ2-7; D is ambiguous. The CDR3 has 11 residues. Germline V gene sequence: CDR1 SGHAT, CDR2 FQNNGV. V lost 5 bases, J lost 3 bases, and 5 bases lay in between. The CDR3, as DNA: TGTGCCAGCAGCCCCGGCTACGAGCAGTACTTC. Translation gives CASSPGYEQYF.

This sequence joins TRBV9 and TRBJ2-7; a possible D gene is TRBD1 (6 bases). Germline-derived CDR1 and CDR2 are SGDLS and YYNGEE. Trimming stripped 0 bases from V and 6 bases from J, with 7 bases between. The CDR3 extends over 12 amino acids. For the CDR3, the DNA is TGTGCCAGCAGCGTAGAAGGGGGCGAGCAGTACTTC. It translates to CASSVEGGEQYF.

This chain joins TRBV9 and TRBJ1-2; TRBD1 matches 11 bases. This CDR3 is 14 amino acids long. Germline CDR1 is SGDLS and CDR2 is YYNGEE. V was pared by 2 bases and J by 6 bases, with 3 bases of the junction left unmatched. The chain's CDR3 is CASSVTGQGDGYTF. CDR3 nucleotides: TGTGCCAGCAGCGTGACGGGACAGGGGGATGGCTACACCTTC.

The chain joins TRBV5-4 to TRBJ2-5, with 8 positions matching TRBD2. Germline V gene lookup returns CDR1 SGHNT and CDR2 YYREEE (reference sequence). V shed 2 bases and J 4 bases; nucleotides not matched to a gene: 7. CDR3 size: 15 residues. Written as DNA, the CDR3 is TGTGCCAGCAGCTTCGAAGGCGGGGGGCGAGAGACCCAGTACTTC. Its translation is CASSFEGGGRETQYF. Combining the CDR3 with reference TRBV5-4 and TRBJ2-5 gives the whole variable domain ETGVTQSPTHLIKTRGQQVTLRCSSQSGHNTVSWYQQALGQGPQFIFQYYREEENGRGNFPPRFSGLQFPNYSSELNVNALELDDSALYLCASSFEGGGRETQYFGPGTRLLVL.